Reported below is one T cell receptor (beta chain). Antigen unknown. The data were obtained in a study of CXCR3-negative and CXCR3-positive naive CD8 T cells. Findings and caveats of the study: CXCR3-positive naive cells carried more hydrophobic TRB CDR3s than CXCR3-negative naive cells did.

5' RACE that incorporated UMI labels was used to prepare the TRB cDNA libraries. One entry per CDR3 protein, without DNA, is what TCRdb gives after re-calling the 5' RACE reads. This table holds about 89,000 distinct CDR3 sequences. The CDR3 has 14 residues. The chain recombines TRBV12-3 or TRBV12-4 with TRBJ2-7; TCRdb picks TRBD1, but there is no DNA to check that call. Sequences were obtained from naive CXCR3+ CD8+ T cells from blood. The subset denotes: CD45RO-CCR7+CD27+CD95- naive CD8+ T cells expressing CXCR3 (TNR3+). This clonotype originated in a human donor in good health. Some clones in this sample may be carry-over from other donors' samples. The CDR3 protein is CASSGGQPPNEQYF.